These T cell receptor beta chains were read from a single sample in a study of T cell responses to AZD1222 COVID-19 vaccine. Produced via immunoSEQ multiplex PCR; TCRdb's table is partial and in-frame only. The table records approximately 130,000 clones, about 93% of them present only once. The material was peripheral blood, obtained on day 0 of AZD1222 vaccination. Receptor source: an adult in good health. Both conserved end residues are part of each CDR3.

CAAGLVDEQFF	TRBJ2-1	TRBV10-3
CASSLDRDRTEAFF	TRBJ1-1	TRBV27
CASSQGGTEAFF	TRBJ1-1	TRBV3-1/TRBV3-2
CASSYVGTFGFDGYTF	TRBJ1-2	TRBV7-2
CASSGTVSGYTF	TRBJ1-2	TRBV6-5
CASSYSEGNTEAFF	TRBJ1-1	TRBV6-5
CASSPIGQGWNEQFF	TRBJ2-1	TRBV18
CAISDDRDLYGYTF	TRBJ1-2	TRBV10-3
CASSLGRGSADYTEAFF	TRBJ1-1	TRBV5-8
CASSPRQGESEAFF	TRBJ1-1	TRBV18
CASRGGRNTEAFF	TRBJ1-1	TRBV6-5
CASSQNTGELFF	TRBJ2-2	TRBV19
CASSGGGTHYEQYF	TRBJ2-7	TRBV10-1
CASSAASSFTDTQYF	TRBJ2-3	TRBV25-1